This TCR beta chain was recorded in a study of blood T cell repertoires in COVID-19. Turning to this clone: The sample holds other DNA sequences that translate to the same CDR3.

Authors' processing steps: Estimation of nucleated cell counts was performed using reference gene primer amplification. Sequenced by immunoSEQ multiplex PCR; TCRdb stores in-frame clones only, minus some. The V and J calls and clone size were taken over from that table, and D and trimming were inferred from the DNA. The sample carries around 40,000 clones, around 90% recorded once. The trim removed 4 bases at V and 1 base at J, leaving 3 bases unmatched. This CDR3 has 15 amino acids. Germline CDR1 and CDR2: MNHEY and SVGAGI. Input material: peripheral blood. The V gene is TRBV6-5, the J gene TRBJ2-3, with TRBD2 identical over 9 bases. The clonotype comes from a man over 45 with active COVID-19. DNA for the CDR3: TGTGCCAGCAGTTTGTTAGCGGGAGGCACAGATACGCAGTATTTT. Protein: CASSLLAGGTDTQYF.